This T cell receptor (beta chain) was retrieved from a study of T cell responses to AZD1222 COVID-19 vaccine. Study-wide context: Second-dose recipients at about 4 or about 12 weeks were treated as one pooled group. Findings and limits, study-wide: Sampled repertoires all dated from after the peak T cell response. White British ancestry dominated among donors, who included more females, and clonal diversity was possibly underestimated. Of the AZD1222 recipients, only 5 or 6 were seropositive at baseline.

The CDR3 runs to 15 residues. The V gene end was trimmed by 5 bases and the J gene end by 6 bases; junction bases not matched to a gene: 3. Per germline, CDR1 SGHNT and CDR2 YENEEA. Libraries were prepared by immunoSEQ multiplex PCR; TCRdb keeps only in-frame clonotypes and omits some of them. The table includes approximately 110,000 clones, 80% to 95% detected once. Comments on this clone: The target antigen is unknown.

V is TRBV11-3 and J is TRBJ2-1; TRBD2 agrees at 14 bases. This TCR was sampled from an adult in good health. The sample was peripheral blood, taken on day 0 of AZD1222 vaccination. CDR3 bases: TGTGCCAGCAGCCCCGGGACTAGCGGGGGCAATGAGCAGTTCTTC. Translated, it gives CASSPGTSGGNEQFF. The variable domain in full, completed from reference TRBV11-3 and TRBJ2-1, reads EAGVVQSPRYKIIEKKQPVAFWCNPISGHNTLYWYLQNLGQGPELLIRYENEEAVDDSQLPKDRFSAERLKGVDSTLKIQPAELGDSAVYLCASSPGTSGGNEQFFGPGTRLTVL.